These 21 T cell receptor beta chains came from one sample sequenced in a study of T cell responses to AZD1222 COVID-19 vaccine. TCRdb's table, derived via immunoSEQ multiplex PCR, lists solely in-frame clones and lacks some. The table records some 140,000 clones, 92% of them present only once. The sequences come from peripheral blood, collected on day 0 of AZD1222 vaccination. The receptor set was obtained from an adult in good health.

The rearrangement links TRBV5-6 to TRBJ1-3; D is perhaps TRBD1 (5 bases). The V end was cut by 4 bases, the J end by 0 bases, with 14 bases between. The CDR3 length is 16 residues. The germline V gene encodes CDR1 SGHDT and CDR2 YYEEEE. This CDR3 is CASSRQGLNSGNTIYF. CDR3 nucleotides: TGTGCCAGCAGCCGCCAGGGACTGAACTCTGGAAACACCATATATTTT.

The rearrangement links TRBV4-1 to TRBJ2-5; the D gene is possibly TRBD2 (5 bases). The CDR3 loop spans 16 amino acids. Trimming removed 0 bases at V and 6 bases at J, with 17 bases between. Germline loops: CDR1 MGHRA, CDR2 YSYEKL. The CDR3 sequence is CASSQDIGSRRQTQYF. CDR3 DNA: TGCGCCAGCAGCCAAGATATTGGATCGAGGAGGCAGACCCAGTACTTC.

The chain combines TRBV6-5 with TRBJ1-6; unclear D gene. V dropped 4 bases and J dropped 8 bases, with 18 bases sitting between them. Germline V CDR1 and CDR2: MNHEY, SVGAGI. There are 16 residues in the CDR3. Here the CDR3 DNA reads TGTGCCAGCAGTTCCAACCGGCCAGCTGGATATTCACCCCTCCACTTT. Protein product: CASSSNRPAGYSPLHF.

This chain connects TRBV20-1 to TRBJ2-3; no clear D. The germline V gene encodes CDR1 DFQATT and CDR2 SNEGSKA (reference sequence). V was trimmed by 6 bases and J by 2 bases, leaving 6 bases between them. This CDR3 contains 11 residues. As DNA, the CDR3 is TGCAGTGCCCTTAACACAGATACGCAGTATTTT. Residues: CSALNTDTQYF.

The rearrangement links TRBV5-1 to TRBJ2-1; TRBD2 matches at 10 bases. The CDR3 spans 14 residues. V shed 3 bases, J shed 10 bases, and the junction held 7 bases outside the gene matches. Germline V gene data show CDR1 as SGHRS and CDR2 as YFSETQ. The CDR3 DNA sequence: TGCGCCAGCAGCTGGACTAGCGGCAACACCGAGCAGTTCTTC. Amino acid sequence: CASSWTSGNTEQFF.

This clone was counted once. The V and J genes are TRBV10-3 and TRBJ1-4; D call uncertain. The germline V gene has CDR1 ENHRY and CDR2 SYGVKD. Trimming cost V 5 bases and J 0 bases, with 4 bases left between them. CDR3 size: 13 residues. The DNA of the CDR3 is TGTGCCATCAGTTTTGCAACTAATGAAAAACTGTTTTTT. This gives the protein CAISFATNEKLFF.

This clone was observed once. The chain has TRBV29-1 and TRBJ2-1, with 7 bases fitting TRBD2. This CDR3 has 14 amino acids. V shed 3 bases and J 2 bases; nucleotides not matched to a gene: 4. The germline gives CDR1 SQVTM, CDR2 ANQGSEA. The DNA of the CDR3 is TGCAGCGTTGATTGGGGGAGGGCCTACAATGAGCAGTTCTTC. This gives the protein CSVDWGRAYNEQFF.

The V and J genes are TRBV4-3 and TRBJ2-7, with D unresolved. Trimming left V 0 bases short and J 3 bases short, with 12 bases between. The CDR3 covers 15 residues. CDR1 LGHNA and CDR2 YSLEER come from the germline V gene. This chain's CDR3 is CASSQDGSPHYEQYF. CDR3 DNA sequence: TGCGCCAGCAGCCAAGATGGAAGCCCCCACTACGAGCAGTACTTC.

This chain connects TRBV9 to TRBJ2-7; D may be TRBD1 (6 bases). Trimming cost V 4 bases and J 6 bases, with 17 bases left between them. Germline V lookup: CDR1 SGDLS, CDR2 YYNGEE. This CDR3 contains 14 residues. For the CDR3, the DNA is TGTGCCAGCAGCATAGGGGGTGAACTTGGCGAGCAGTACTTC. Translating gives CASSIGGELGEQYF.

V is TRBV11-3 and J is TRBJ2-5; TRBD2 matches 9 bases. This CDR3 contains 15 residues. J lost 2 bases, V lost 5 bases, and 6 bases had no gene match. From germline, CDR1 is SGHNT and CDR2 YENEEA. The CDR3 region has the DNA TGTGCCAGCAGCCCCGGGGGACTAGCACAAGAGACCCAGTACTTC. This sequence encodes CASSPGGLAQETQYF.

V gene TRBV21-1 combines with J gene TRBJ1-4; the D call TRBD1 from the table was never checked on the DNA. TRBV21-1 is tagged as a pseudogene. The CDR3 runs 18 residues. The CDR3 nucleotides read TGTGCCAGCAGCAAAGAGTGGGGGGGAGACAGGGGTATAGAAAAACTGTTTTTT. Amino acids: CASSKEWGGDRGIEKLFF.

This chain uses TRBV27 with TRBJ1-1, with TRBD1 matching over 9 bases. V shed 4 bases, J shed 3 bases, and the junction held 3 bases outside the gene matches. Germline V gene sequence: CDR1 MNHEY, CDR2 SMNVEV (reference sequence). The CDR3 sequence is 14 residues long. The chain's CDR3 is CASSSWTGDTEAFF. The CDR3 DNA reads as TGTGCCAGCAGTTCTTGGACAGGGGACACTGAAGCTTTCTTT.

The V and J genes are TRBV7-8 and TRBJ1-1, with a tentative D call TRBD1 (5 bases). V was shortened by 0 bases and J by 6 bases, with 14 bases between the two germline ends. This CDR3 spans 15 amino acids. The germline gives CDR1 SGHVS, CDR2 FQNEAQ. CDR3 protein: CASSLAGTRRSEAFF. CDR3 sequence (DNA): TGTGCCAGCAGCTTAGCGGGGACGAGAAGATCTGAAGCTTTCTTT.

The rearrangement joins TRBV28 to TRBJ1-3; TRBD1 is a possible D gene (5 bases). This CDR3 has 16 residues. V shed 4 bases and J shed 8 bases, with 21 bases lying between them. The germline V gene encodes CDR1 MDHEN and CDR2 SYDVKM. CDR3 in DNA: TGTGCCAGCAGTTCAGGGAAGAGAGGTAAAAGGGACACCATATATTTT. Protein product: CASSSGKRGKRDTIYF.

The chain carries TRBV24-1 and TRBJ2-1, with 7 bases aligning to TRBD2. Germline V gives CDR1 KGHDR, CDR2 SFDVKD. V lost 2 bases to trimming and J lost 7 bases; unmatched junction nucleotides: 7. This CDR3 spans 15 amino acids. CDR3 protein: CATSDWGGAGNEQFF. CDR3 nucleotides: TGTGCCACCAGTGATTGGGGGGGAGCGGGTAATGAGCAGTTCTTC.

V is TRBV20-1 and J is TRBJ1-3; TRBD1 might be the D (5 bases). Germline loops: CDR1 DFQATT, CDR2 SNEGSKA (reference sequence). Trimming pared 3 bases from V and 1 base from J, leaving 7 bases between. The CDR3 length is 13 residues. This CDR3 is CSASGGSGNTIYF. The CDR3 nucleotides read TGCAGTGCTAGTGGGGGGTCTGGAAACACCATATATTTT.

The V gene is TRBV5-4, the J gene TRBJ1-1; D is perhaps TRBD1 (5 bases). Germline values: CDR1 SGHNT, CDR2 YYREEE (reference sequence). The V end was cut by 4 bases, the J end by 0 bases, with 10 bases between. This CDR3 is 14 amino acids long. The CDR3 spells CASSVWGLNTEAFF. The CDR3 DNA follows: TGTGCCAGCAGCGTGTGGGGCCTGAACACTGAAGCTTTCTTT.

The V gene is TRBV5-6, the J gene TRBJ2-5; D gene ambiguous. Germline V gene data show CDR1 as SGHDT and CDR2 as YYEEEE. CDR3 length: 17 amino acids. Trimming left V 3 bases short and J 5 bases short, with 23 bases between. Here the CDR3 DNA reads TGTGCCAGCAGCTCGATCTTACTCAGACTGGGTTTGGAGACCCAGTACTTC. Its translation: CASSSILLRLGLETQYF.

CDR3: CASSTEGTYNEQFF. The CDR3 region has the DNA TGTGCCAGCAGCACCGAGGGAACCTACAATGAGCAGTTCTTC. The chain couples TRBV5-4 to TRBJ2-1, with D perhaps TRBD2 (5 bases). This CDR3 is built from 14 residues. Germline assignment: CDR1 SGHNT and CDR2 YYREEE (reference sequence). The V end lost 4 bases, the J end lost 2 bases, and 10 bases lay between the germline ends.

The J gene is TRBJ2-1, the V gene TRBV18, with TRBD1 identical over 7 bases. Unmatched junction bases numbered 8, after V lost 4 bases and J lost 8 bases. The CDR3 covers 14 residues. Germline assignment: CDR1 KGHSH and CDR2 LQKENI. In nucleotides, the CDR3 is TGTGCCAGCTCACTGGGACAGCTCGGGTATGAGCAGTTCTTC. Translated: CASSLGQLGYEQFF.

This sequence joins TRBV29-1 and TRBJ1-1; D call uncertain. Trimming removed 7 bases from V and 4 bases from J, with 19 bases in between. This CDR3 spans 14 amino acids. The germline CDR1 and CDR2 sequences are SQVTM and ANQGSEA. The CDR3 sequence: CSARGPGAITEAFF. DNA of the CDR3: TGCAGCGCCCGAGGACCGGGAGCTATCACTGAAGCTTTCTTT.